This T cell receptor (beta chain) was retrieved from a study of control samples from healthy donors and cancer patients. Germline V gives CDR1 SGHRS, CDR2 YFSETQ. This CDR3 region has 15 residues. Trimming removed 1 base from V and 3 bases from J, with 10 bases in between. Clones were read by immunoSEQ multiplex PCR, and TCRdb kept only the in-frame ones, dropping some. The data show 90,000 to 150,000 clones, approximately 88% seen once. J is TRBJ2-2 and V is TRBV5-1; D is unclear. This TCR was sampled from a middle-aged man in good health. Sequencing input: blood. This CDR3 reads CASSLMGRDTGELFF. CDR3 DNA sequence: TGCGCCAGCAGCTTGATGGGCCGAGACACCGGGGAGCTGTTTTTT.